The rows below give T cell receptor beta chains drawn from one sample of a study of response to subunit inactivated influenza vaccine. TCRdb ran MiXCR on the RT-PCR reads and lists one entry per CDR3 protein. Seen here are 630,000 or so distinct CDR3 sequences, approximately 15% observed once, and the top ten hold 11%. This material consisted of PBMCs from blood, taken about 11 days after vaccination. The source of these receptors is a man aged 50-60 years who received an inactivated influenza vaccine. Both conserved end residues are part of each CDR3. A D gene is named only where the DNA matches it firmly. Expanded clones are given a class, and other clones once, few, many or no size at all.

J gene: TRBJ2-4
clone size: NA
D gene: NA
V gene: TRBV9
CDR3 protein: CASSVGLAAKNIQYF
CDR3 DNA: TGTGCCAGCAGCGTAGGGCTAGCGGCCAAAAACATTCAGTACTTC

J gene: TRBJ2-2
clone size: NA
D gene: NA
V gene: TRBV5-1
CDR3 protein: CASTPIGVSTGELFF
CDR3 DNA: TGCGCCAGCACCCCTATAGGGGTATCCACCGGGGAGCTGTTTTTT

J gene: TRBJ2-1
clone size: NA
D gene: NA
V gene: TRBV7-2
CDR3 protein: CASSSAALLSYNEQFF
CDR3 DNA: TGTGCCAGCAGCTCCGCAGCGTTACTCTCCTACAATGAGCAGTTCTTC

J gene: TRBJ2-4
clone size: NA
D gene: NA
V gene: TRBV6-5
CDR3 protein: CASGEVENIQYF
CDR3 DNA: TGTGCCAGCGGGGAGGTCGAGAACATTCAGTACTTC

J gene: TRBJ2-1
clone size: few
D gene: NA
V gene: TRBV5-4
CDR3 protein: CASSLASTYYNEQFF
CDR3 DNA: TGTGCCAGCAGCTTGGCTAGCACATATTACAATGAGCAGTTCTTC

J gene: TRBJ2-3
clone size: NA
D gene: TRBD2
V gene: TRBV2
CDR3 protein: CASSDPLAFETDTQYF
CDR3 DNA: TGTGCCAGCAGTGACCCACTAGCGTTCGAGACAGATACGCAGTATTTT

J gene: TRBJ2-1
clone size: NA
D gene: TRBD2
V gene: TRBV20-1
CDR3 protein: CSASVGGRDNNEQFF
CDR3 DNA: TGCAGTGCTAGTGTCGGCGGGAGGGACAACAATGAGCAGTTCTTC

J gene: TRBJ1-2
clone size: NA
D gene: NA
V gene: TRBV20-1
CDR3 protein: CSALSTTNYGYTF
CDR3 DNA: TGCAGTGCCCTATCAACGACAAACTATGGCTACACCTTC

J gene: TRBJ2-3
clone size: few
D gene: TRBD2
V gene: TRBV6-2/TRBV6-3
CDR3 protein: CASSYAAGGRTDTQYF
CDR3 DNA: TGTGCCAGCAGTTACGCAGCGGGAGGGCGTACAGATACGCAGTATTTT

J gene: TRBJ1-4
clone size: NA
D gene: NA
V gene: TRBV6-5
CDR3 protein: CASSYRDKDFEKLFF
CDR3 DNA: TGTGCCAGCAGTTACCGGGACAAAGACTTTGAAAAACTGTTTTTT

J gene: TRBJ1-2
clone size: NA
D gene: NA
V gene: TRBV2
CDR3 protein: CASSGSGACGYTF
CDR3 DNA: TGTGCCAGCAGTGGATCAGGGGCGTGTGGCTACACCTTC

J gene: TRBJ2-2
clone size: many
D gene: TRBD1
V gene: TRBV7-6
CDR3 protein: CASSWDAGTGDRNTGELFF
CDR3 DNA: TGTGCCAGCAGCTGGGACGCCGGGACAGGCGATAGAAACACCGGGGAGCTGTTTTTT

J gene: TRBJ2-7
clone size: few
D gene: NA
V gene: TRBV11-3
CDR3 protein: CASSQGARYEQYF
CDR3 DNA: TGTGCCAGCAGCCAAGGGGCCCGCTACGAGCAGTACTTC

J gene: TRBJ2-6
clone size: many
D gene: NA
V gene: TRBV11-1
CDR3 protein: CASSSSVSGNSGANVLTF
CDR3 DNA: TGTGCCAGCAGCTCCTCTGTCTCAGGGAACTCTGGGGCCAACGTCCTGACTTTC

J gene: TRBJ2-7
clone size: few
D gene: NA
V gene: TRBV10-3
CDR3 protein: CAIRWDTLSEQYF
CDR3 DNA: TGTGCCATCCGTTGGGACACCCTGTCCGAGCAGTACTTC

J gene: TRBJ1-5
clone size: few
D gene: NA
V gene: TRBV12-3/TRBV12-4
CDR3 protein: CASSFEPFQPQHF
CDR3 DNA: TGTGCCAGCAGTTTTGAGCCCTTTCAGCCCCAGCATTTT

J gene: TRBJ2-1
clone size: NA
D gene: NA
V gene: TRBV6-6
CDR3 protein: CASSPNSNNEQFF
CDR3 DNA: TGTGCCAGCAGCCCTAATTCTAATAATGAGCAGTTCTTC

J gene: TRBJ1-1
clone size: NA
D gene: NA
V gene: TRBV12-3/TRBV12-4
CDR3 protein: CASSPADRKSEAFF
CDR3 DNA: TGTGCCAGCAGTCCGGCGGACAGAAAATCTGAAGCTTTCTTT

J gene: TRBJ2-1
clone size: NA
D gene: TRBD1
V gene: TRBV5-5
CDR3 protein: CASSSDSRDRGNEQFF
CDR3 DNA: TGTGCCAGCAGCAGCGATTCCCGGGACAGGGGTAATGAGCAGTTCTTC

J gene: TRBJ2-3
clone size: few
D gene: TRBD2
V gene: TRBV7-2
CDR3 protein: CASSLLGGSSTDTQYF
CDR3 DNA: TGTGCCAGCAGCTTATTGGGGGGGTCCAGCACAGATACGCAGTATTTT

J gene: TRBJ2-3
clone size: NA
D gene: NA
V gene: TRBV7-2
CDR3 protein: CASSSRVSVMGTDTQYF
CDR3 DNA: TGTGCCAGCAGCTCCCGGGTGTCGGTTATGGGCACAGATACGCAGTATTTT

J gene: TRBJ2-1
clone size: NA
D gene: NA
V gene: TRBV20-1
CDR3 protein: CSARMGSGTSSYNEQFF
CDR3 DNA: TGCAGTGCTAGGATGGGGAGCGGAACCTCCTCCTACAATGAGCAGTTCTTC

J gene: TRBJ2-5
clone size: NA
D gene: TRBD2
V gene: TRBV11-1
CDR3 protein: CASSLASGASGSQETQYF
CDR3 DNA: TGTGCCAGCAGCTTAGCTTCTGGGGCTAGCGGGAGCCAAGAGACCCAGTACTTC

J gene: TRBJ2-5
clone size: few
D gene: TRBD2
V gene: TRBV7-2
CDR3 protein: CASSFPLGGRSETQYF
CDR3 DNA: TGTGCCAGCAGCTTCCCGTTGGGAGGGAGGTCTGAGACCCAGTACTTC

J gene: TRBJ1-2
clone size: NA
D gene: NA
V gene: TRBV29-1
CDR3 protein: CSVGRDGYGYTF
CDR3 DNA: TGCAGCGTTGGGCGGGACGGCTATGGCTACACCTTC

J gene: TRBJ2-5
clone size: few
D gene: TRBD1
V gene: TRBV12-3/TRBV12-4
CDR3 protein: CASSQGQFSYQETQYF
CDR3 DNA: TGTGCCAGCAGCCAGGGACAGTTCTCGTACCAAGAGACCCAGTACTTC

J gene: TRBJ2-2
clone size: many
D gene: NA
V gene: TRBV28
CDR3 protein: CASSGSAPNTGELFF
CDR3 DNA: TGTGCCAGCAGTGGGTCGGCGCCGAACACCGGGGAGCTGTTTTTT

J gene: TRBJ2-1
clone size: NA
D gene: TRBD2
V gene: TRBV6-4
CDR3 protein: CASSPTSGEWNEQFF
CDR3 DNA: TGTGCCAGCAGCCCGACTAGCGGAGAGTGGAATGAGCAGTTCTTC

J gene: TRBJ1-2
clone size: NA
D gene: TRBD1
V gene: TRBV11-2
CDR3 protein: CASSSTGLYGYTF
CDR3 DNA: TGTGCCAGCAGCTCGACAGGGTTATATGGCTACACCTTC

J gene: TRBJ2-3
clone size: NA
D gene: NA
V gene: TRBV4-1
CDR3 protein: CASRELAFTDTQYF
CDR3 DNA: TGCGCCAGCAGGGAACTTGCCTTCACAGATACGCAGTATTTT

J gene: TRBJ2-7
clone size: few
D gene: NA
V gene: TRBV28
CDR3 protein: CASSPFLAGYEQYF
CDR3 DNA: TGTGCCAGCAGCCCCTTCTTGGCGGGCTACGAGCAGTACTTC

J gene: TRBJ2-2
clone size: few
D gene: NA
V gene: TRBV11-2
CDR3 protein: CASSLEFRNTGELFF
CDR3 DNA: TGTGCCAGCAGCTTAGAATTCCGGAACACCGGGGAGCTGTTTTTT

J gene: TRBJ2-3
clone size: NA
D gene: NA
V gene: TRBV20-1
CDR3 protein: CSARLDLDWPTESTDTQYF
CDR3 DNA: TGCAGTGCTAGGCTGGATTTGGACTGGCCCACCGAAAGCACAGATACGCAGTATTTT

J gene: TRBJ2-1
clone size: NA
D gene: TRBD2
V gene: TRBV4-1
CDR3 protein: CASSPSGSHPEGEQFF
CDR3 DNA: TGCGCCAGCAGCCCCAGCGGGAGTCATCCGGAGGGTGAGCAGTTCTTC

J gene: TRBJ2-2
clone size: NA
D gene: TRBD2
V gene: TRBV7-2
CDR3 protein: CASSFTSGRAAGELFF
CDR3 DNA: TGTGCCAGCAGCTTTACTAGCGGGAGGGCCGCCGGGGAGCTGTTTTTT

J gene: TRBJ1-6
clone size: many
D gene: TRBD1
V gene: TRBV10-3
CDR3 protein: CASKTGDNSPLHF
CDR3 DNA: TGTGCCAGCAAGACAGGGGATAATTCACCCCTCCACTTT

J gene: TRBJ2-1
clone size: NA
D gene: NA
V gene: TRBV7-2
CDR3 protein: CASSLMRTNNEQFF
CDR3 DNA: TGTGCCAGCAGCTTAATGAGGACAAACAATGAGCAGTTCTTC

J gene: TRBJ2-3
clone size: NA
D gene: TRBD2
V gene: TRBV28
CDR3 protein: CATALAAGGDTQYF
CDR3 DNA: TGTGCCACCGCCCTAGCGGCGGGGGGGGATACGCAGTATTTT

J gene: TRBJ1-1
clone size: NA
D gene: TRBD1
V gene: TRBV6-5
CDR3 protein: CASSMTGLAFF
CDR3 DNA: TGTGCCAGCAGTATGACAGGGTTAGCTTTCTTT

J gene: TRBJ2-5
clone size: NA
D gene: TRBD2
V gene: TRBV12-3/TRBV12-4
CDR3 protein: CASSSTRGGYETQYF
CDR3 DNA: TGTGCCAGCAGTTCGACGCGGGGGGGCTATGAGACCCAGTACTTC

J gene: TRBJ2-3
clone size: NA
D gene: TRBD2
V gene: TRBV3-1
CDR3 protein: CASSLGTSGTSTDTQYF
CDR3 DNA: TGTGCCAGCAGCCTAGGGACTAGCGGGACCAGCACAGATACGCAGTATTTT

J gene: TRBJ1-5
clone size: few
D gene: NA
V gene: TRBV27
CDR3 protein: CASSFIGQPQHF
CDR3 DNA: TGTGCCAGCAGTTTCATCGGACAGCCCCAGCATTTT

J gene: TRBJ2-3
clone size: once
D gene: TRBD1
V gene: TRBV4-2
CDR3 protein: CASSDSTGAGDTQYF
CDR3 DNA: TGTGCCAGCAGCGACTCGACAGGGGCTGGAGATACGCAGTATTTT

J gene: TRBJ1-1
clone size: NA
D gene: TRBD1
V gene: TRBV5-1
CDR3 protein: CASSLVTGGTEAFF
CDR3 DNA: TGCGCCAGCAGCTTGGTGACAGGGGGGACTGAAGCTTTCTTT

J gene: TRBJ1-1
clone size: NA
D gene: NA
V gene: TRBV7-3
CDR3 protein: CASSLGEVQEAFF
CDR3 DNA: TGTGCCAGCAGCTTGGGAGAAGTACAAGAAGCTTTCTTT

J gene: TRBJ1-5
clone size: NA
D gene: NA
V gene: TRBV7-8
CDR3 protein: CASSLSSGARQPQHF
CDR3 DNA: TGTGCCAGCAGCTTAAGTTCAGGGGCCCGTCAGCCCCAGCATTTT

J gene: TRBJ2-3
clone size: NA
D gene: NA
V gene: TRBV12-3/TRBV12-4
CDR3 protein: CASSLGAFLSTDTQYF
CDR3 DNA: TGTGCCAGCAGTCTAGGGGCCTTTCTTAGCACAGATACGCAGTATTTT

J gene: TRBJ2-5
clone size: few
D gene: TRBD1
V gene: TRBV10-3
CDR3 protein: CAISKQGSETQYF
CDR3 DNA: TGTGCCATCAGTAAACAGGGGTCGGAGACCCAGTACTTC

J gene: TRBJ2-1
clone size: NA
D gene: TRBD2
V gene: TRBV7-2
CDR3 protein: CASSLVGTSSYNEQFF
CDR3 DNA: TGTGCCAGCAGCTTAGTAGGGACTAGCTCCTACAATGAGCAGTTCTTC

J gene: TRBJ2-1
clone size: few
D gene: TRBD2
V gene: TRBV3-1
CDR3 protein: CASSQEGGLAGGPSEQFF
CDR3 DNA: TGTGCCAGCAGCCAAGAGGGCGGACTAGCGGGAGGGCCGAGTGAGCAGTTCTTC

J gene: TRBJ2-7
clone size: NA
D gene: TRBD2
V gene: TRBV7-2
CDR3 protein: CASSARLAGGKYEQYF
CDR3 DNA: TGTGCCAGCAGCGCCCGACTAGCGGGAGGGAAATACGAGCAGTACTTC

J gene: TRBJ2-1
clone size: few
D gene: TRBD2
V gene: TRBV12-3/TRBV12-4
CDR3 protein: CATNWGGYNEQFF
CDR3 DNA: TGTGCCACCAATTGGGGGGGCTACAATGAGCAGTTCTTC

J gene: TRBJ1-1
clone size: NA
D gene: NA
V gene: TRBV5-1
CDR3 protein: CASSLEAGTMNTEAFF
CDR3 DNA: TGCGCCAGCAGCTTGGAGGCAGGGACCATGAACACTGAAGCTTTCTTT